The rows below give T cell receptor beta chains drawn from one sample of a study of prognosis after radiotherapy for stage I lung cancer. TCRdb reanalysed the multiplex PCR reads using MiXCR and keeps one entry per CDR3 protein. The sample yields around 30,000 distinct CDR3 sequences, around 31% seen once. This sample comprised PBMCs, obtained before or after stereotactic body radiation therapy (not recorded which). These receptors came from a donor aged 50 or older with non-small cell lung cancer. Each CDR3 is given with its conserved first and last residue. D genes are given only for firm matches. Part of the rows lack a size; the others show once, few, many or a class for expanded clones.

J gene,D gene,clone size,V gene,CDR3 DNA,CDR3 protein
TRBJ2-2,NA,medium-sized,TRBV14,TGTGCCAGCAGCCAACCAGGGACGAACACCGGGGAGCTGTTTTTT,CASSQPGTNTGELFF
TRBJ2-7,TRBD2,many,TRBV6-1,TGTGCCAGCAGACTAGCGGCACTTTCCTACGAGCAGTACTTC,CASRLAALSYEQYF
TRBJ1-4,TRBD1,many,TRBV4-1,TGCGCCAGCAGCCAACTGGGACAGGGTGAAGAAAAACTGTTTTTT,CASSQLGQGEEKLFF
TRBJ2-1,NA,NA,TRBV3-1,TGTGCCAGCAGCTCCGGCCATATCAATGAGCAGTTCTTC,CASSSGHINEQFF
TRBJ2-1,TRBD1,few,TRBV5-1,TGCGCCAGCAGCCCGAAGGACAGGGGGCTCTCCTACAATGAGCAGTTCTTC,CASSPKDRGLSYNEQFF
TRBJ2-3,NA,many,TRBV2,TGTGCCAGCAATGGGCCCCGGAAGCAAGTTATCGGGTCAATAAGCACAGATACGCAGTATTTT,CASNGPRKQVIGSISTDTQYF
TRBJ1-2,TRBD1,many,TRBV19,TGTGCCAGTAGGCCCCGGGACAGGGGGCCGCCGGAGAGAACCTTC,CASRPRDRGPPERTF
TRBJ2-3,NA,medium-sized,TRBV6-6,TGTGCCAGCAGTTACTTTCCTCGGACTCTGAACACAGATACGCAGTATTTT,CASSYFPRTLNTDTQYF
TRBJ2-1,NA,many,TRBV19,TGTGCCAGTAGCAACAAGTGGAGCAATGAGCAGTTCTTC,CASSNKWSNEQFF
TRBJ1-2,NA,many,TRBV28,TGTGCCAGCAGTTTCGCAGGGAACTATGGCTACACCTTC,CASSFAGNYGYTF
TRBJ2-2,TRBD1,many,TRBV28,TGTGCCAGCCAAGGCGGGGACAGGCCCGGGGAGCTGTTTTTT,CASQGGDRPGELFF
TRBJ2-3,NA,many,TRBV4-2,TGTGCCAGCAGCCAAGACGACCTATTCGGAGATACGCAGTATTTT,CASSQDDLFGDTQYF
TRBJ2-7,TRBD1,many,TRBV20-1,TGCAGTCCCCGCTCAAGGGGGCTCTCCTACGAGCAGTACTTC,CSPRSRGLSYEQYF
TRBJ2-1,TRBD2,NA,TRBV20-1,TGCAGCACCCAGGGGACTAGCGGGAGGAGTTGGGACAATGAGCAGTTCTTC,CSTQGTSGRSWDNEQFF
TRBJ2-7,TRBD2,NA,TRBV2,TGTGAAAGCGGAGGACTAGCGGGACCCTACGAGCAGTACTTC,CESGGLAGPYEQYF
TRBJ1-1,NA,many,TRBV6-5,TGTGCCAGCAGTTACTCGGACACTGAAGCTTTCTTT,CASSYSDTEAFF
TRBJ1-1,NA,many,TRBV20-1,TGCAGTGCTAGAGATCGGGGCAGGGTTAACACTGAAGCTTTCTTT,CSARDRGRVNTEAFF
TRBJ2-2,NA,many,TRBV19,TGTGCCAGTAGTGCGTTCGCGAACACCGGGGAGCTGTTTTTT,CASSAFANTGELFF
TRBJ2-1,NA,many,TRBV5-1,TGCGCCAGCCGACTACCCTTGGGGGAGGGGGCATTCGGTGAGCAGTTCTTC,CASRLPLGEGAFGEQFF
TRBJ1-1,NA,NA,TRBV5-1,TGCGCCAGCAGCCTAAGGGGGGACACTGAAGCTTTCTTT,CASSLRGDTEAFF
TRBJ1-3,NA,many,TRBV7-2,TGTGCCAGCAGCTCGGACAGTGACTATGGAAACACCATATATTTT,CASSSDSDYGNTIYF
TRBJ2-7,TRBD2,many,TRBV9,TGTGCCAGCAGCAGACTAGCGGTTAGCTCCTACGAGCAGTACTTC,CASSRLAVSSYEQYF
TRBJ1-2,NA,many,TRBV28,TGTGCCGCCCTGGGGGGGGGGAACTATGGCTACACCTTC,CAALGGGNYGYTF
TRBJ2-5,TRBD1,many,TRBV5-4,TGTGCCAGCAGCGAAGCACAGGGGCAAGAGACCCAGTACTTC,CASSEAQGQETQYF
TRBJ2-1,NA,NA,TRBV6-2/TRBV6-3,TGTGCCAGCGATATACAGGGATCAAGCAATGAGCAGTTCTTC,CASDIQGSSNEQFF
TRBJ1-2,NA,many,TRBV15,TGTGCCACCAGCAGAGATTATTATGGCTACACCTTC,CATSRDYYGYTF
TRBJ2-7,TRBD2,NA,TRBV30,TGTGCCTGGATTTCCTTGGGACTAGCGGGAGACGAGCAGTACTTC,CAWISLGLAGDEQYF
TRBJ2-3,NA,many,TRBV7-2,TGTGCCAGCACAACTCAGGCGGGCCTCACAGATACGCAGTATTTT,CASTTQAGLTDTQYF
TRBJ2-1,NA,medium-sized,TRBV6-2/TRBV6-3,TGTGCCAGCAGTTCCCATAGGGGGGGCTCCTACAATGAGCAGTTCTTC,CASSSHRGGSYNEQFF
TRBJ1-5,NA,many,TRBV19,TGTGCCAGTAGTATAGACGGACGGAGCAATCAGCCCCAGCATTTT,CASSIDGRSNQPQHF
TRBJ2-1,NA,many,TRBV7-8,TGTGCCGCTGGGACCCGGAGGTTCAGTCGGGGTGAGCAGTTCTTC,CAAGTRRFSRGEQFF
TRBJ2-1,NA,many,TRBV7-8,TGTGCCAGCGGCCTCGGGGTGGCGGCCAACTCCTACAATGAGCAGTTCTTC,CASGLGVAANSYNEQFF
TRBJ2-3,NA,many,TRBV12-3/TRBV12-4,TGTGCCAGCAGCCCCACAAGTGGGCTAGTCCTCACAGATACGCAGTATTTT,CASSPTSGLVLTDTQYF
TRBJ2-1,TRBD2,once,TRBV28,TGTGCCAGCAGGTGGGGGACTAATGCTAATGAGCAGTTCTTC,CASRWGTNANEQFF
TRBJ2-7,NA,NA,TRBV24-1,TGTGCCACCAGCGATCCCCGGGCAGGGTCCTACGAGCAGTACTTC,CATSDPRAGSYEQYF
TRBJ1-1,NA,many,TRBV20-1,TGCAGTGCTCACGAGCGGCGTCAGGGTTCGAAGAACACTGAAGCTTTCTTT,CSAHERRQGSKNTEAFF
TRBJ2-7,TRBD2,many,TRBV19,TGTGCCAGTAGTGCCATTCTTACCGGGACTAGCGGGACCTACGAGCAGTACTTC,CASSAILTGTSGTYEQYF
TRBJ2-1,NA,many,TRBV3-1,TGTGCCAGCAGCCAACCCCCTCGGGATGAGCAGTTCTTC,CASSQPPRDEQFF
TRBJ1-6,NA,few,TRBV20-1,TGCAGTGCTCAGAAACAGGGTTCTAATTCACCCCTCCACTTT,CSAQKQGSNSPLHF
TRBJ1-5,NA,NA,TRBV6-1,TGTGCCAGCAGATCTGGGGCTCGTCAGCCCCAGCATTTT,CASRSGARQPQHF
TRBJ2-7,NA,many,TRBV11-2,TGTGCCAGCAGCGCCTCAGGTGATGACTACGAGCAGTACTTC,CASSASGDDYEQYF
TRBJ2-1,TRBD2,many,TRBV19,TGTGCCAGTAGTATACAACTAGCGGGGGGCAGGCAGTTCTTC,CASSIQLAGGRQFF
TRBJ2-7,TRBD1,many,TRBV2,TGTGCCAGCAGTTATCGGGACAGTCGAAACGACGAGCAGTACTTC,CASSYRDSRNDEQYF
TRBJ2-6,NA,NA,TRBV30,TGTGCCTCGGAGGGGGCTGGGGCCAACGTCCTGACTTTC,CASEGAGANVLTF
TRBJ1-2,NA,many,TRBV28,TGTGCCAGCGGGAGTATATGGGTTTATGGCTACACCTTC,CASGSIWVYGYTF
TRBJ2-1,NA,NA,TRBV5-6,TGTGCCAGCAGTTCCCAGCGGGTCTCCTACAATGAGCAGTTCTTC,CASSSQRVSYNEQFF
TRBJ2-7,NA,NA,TRBV3-1,TGTGCCAGCCTTAGCTCCGCCGGGGTTCGGGAGCAGTACTTC,CASLSSAGVREQYF
TRBJ1-1,NA,many,TRBV5-1,TGCGCCAGCAGCCCAAGAGGACAGCCACGACCGACCCTAAACACTGAAGCTTTCTTT,CASSPRGQPRPTLNTEAFF
TRBJ1-1,TRBD1,many,TRBV19,TGTGCCAGTAGTATAGGACAGGGCACTGAAGCTTTCTTT,CASSIGQGTEAFF
TRBJ1-1,NA,many,TRBV28,TGTGCCAGCAGAAGTAGCGGCACTGAAGCTTTCTTT,CASRSSGTEAFF
TRBJ2-1,NA,NA,TRBV19,TGTGCCAGTAGTATAGCGGGGGACGGGACCTACAATGAGCAGTTCTTC,CASSIAGDGTYNEQFF
TRBJ1-2,TRBD1,many,TRBV12-5,TGTGCTAGTGGTCTCGGACAGGGGGCTCGATATGGCTACACCTTC,CASGLGQGARYGYTF
TRBJ1-2,NA,medium-sized,TRBV6-5,TGTGCCAGCAGTTACGACAGCTATGGCTACACCTTC,CASSYDSYGYTF
TRBJ1-1,NA,NA,TRBV20-1,TGCAGTGCTAGATTTGGAGGGAACACCGAAGCTTTCTTT,CSARFGGNTEAFF
TRBJ2-1,NA,many,TRBV20-1,TGCAGTGCTTCCGGGACTCCTAGCTCCTACAATGAGCAGTTCTTC,CSASGTPSSYNEQFF
TRBJ1-1,NA,many,TRBV2,TGTGCCAGCAGTGAAGTGGGACTGAACACTGAAGCTTTCTTT,CASSEVGLNTEAFF
TRBJ1-2,NA,many,TRBV7-9,TGTGCCAGCAGCTTAGGGCGCGGATACACCTTC,CASSLGRGYTF